Listed below are T cell receptor beta chains from one sample, sequenced in a study of CD8+CD57+ T cells in acquired aplastic anemia. TCRdb redid the calling of the reads with MiXCR, one entry per CDR3 protein. Among roughly 61,000 distinct CDR3 sequences listed, roughly 58% were seen once. Sequences were obtained from sorted CD4+, CD8+, or CD8+CD57+ T cells (not recorded which) from PBMCs. Receptors originate from a human donor in good health, serving as a control. Each CDR3 is given with its conserved first and last residue. The D gene is left open where the match is weak. Clone sizes are given selectively: once, few, many, or a class where the clone is expanded.

>NA|NA|TRBV20-1|TRBJ1-1
CSASPLNTEAFF
TGCAGTGCTAGTCCCCTGAACACTGAAGCTTTCTTT
>NA|NA|TRBV2|TRBJ2-7
CASSGDRPGELYF
TGTGCCAGCAGCGGCGACCGTCCCGGGGAGCTGTACTTC
>NA|TRBD1|TRBV5-6|TRBJ2-5
CASSSRTGQETQYF
TGTGCCAGCAGCTCGAGGACAGGGCAAGAGACCCAGTACTTC
>few|NA|TRBV30|TRBJ1-3
CAWSFPRYSGNTIYF
TGTGCCTGGAGTTTCCCACGGTACTCTGGAAACACCATATATTTT
>NA|TRBD2|TRBV4-2|TRBJ2-2
CASSQELAGATGELFF
TGTGCCAGCAGCCAAGAACTAGCGGGGGCCACCGGGGAGCTGTTTTTT
>many|NA|TRBV5-5|TRBJ1-3
CASSLRQMGSGNTIYF
TGTGCCAGCAGCTTGAGGCAGATGGGGTCTGGAAACACCATATATTTT
>NA|NA|TRBV5-1|TRBJ2-3
CASSVRTSTDAQYF
TGCGCCAGCAGCGTACGGACCAGCACAGATGCGCAGTATTTT
>NA|TRBD2|TRBV20-1|TRBJ2-3
CSARDSSGSDTQYF
TGCAGTGCTAGAGATTCTAGCGGGTCAGATACGCAGTATTTT
>NA|NA|TRBV5-1|TRBJ2-3
CASSFGRATDTQYF
TGCGCCAGCAGCTTTGGCAGGGCAACAGATACGCAGTATTTT
>many|TRBD1|TRBV5-6|TRBJ1-4
CASSFKGGGEKLFF
TGTGCCAGCAGCTTTAAAGGGGGCGGTGAAAAACTGTTTTTT
>NA|NA|TRBV19|TRBJ1-1
CASSIVAGPEAFF
TGTGCCAGTAGTATCGTGGCCGGCCCTGAAGCTTTCTTT
>many|NA|TRBV5-1|TRBJ2-3
CASSLGQLTDTQYF
TGCGCCAGCAGCTTGGGACAGCTTACAGATACGCAGTATTTT
>medium-sized|NA|TRBV15|TRBJ1-2
CATSEEYANYGYTF
TGTGCCACCAGCGAAGAATATGCTAACTATGGCTACACCTTC
>NA|NA|TRBV5-1|TRBJ2-2
CASSVGGTTNTGELFF
TGCGCCAGCAGCGTGGGAGGGACAACAAACACCGGGGAGCTGTTTTTT
>many|TRBD1|TRBV2|TRBJ1-2
CASSEGTGSYGYTF
TGTGCCAGCAGTGAAGGGACAGGGAGCTATGGCTACACCTTC
>NA|NA|TRBV20-1|TRBJ2-7
CSALRIPYEQYF
TGCAGTGCGCTACGGATCCCGTACGAGCAGTACTTC
>NA|TRBD1|TRBV19|TRBJ2-3
CASSSGQGLVDTQYF
TGTGCCAGTAGTTCCGGACAGGGTCTCGTAGATACGCAGTATTTT
>NA|TRBD1|TRBV11-2|TRBJ1-1
CASSSSRGLGAEAFF
TGTGCCAGCAGCTCCAGCAGGGGGCTGGGGGCTGAAGCTTTCTTT
>NA|NA|TRBV7-2|TRBJ2-1
CASSPLREQFF
TGTGCCAGCTCCCCCCTAAGGGAGCAGTTCTTC
>many|NA|TRBV19|TRBJ1-1
CASSIPRASTEAFF
TGTGCCAGTAGTATCCCCAGGGCCAGCACTGAAGCTTTCTTT
>many|TRBD2|TRBV5-1|TRBJ2-3
CASSSGLAGGVPSTDTQYF
TGCGCCAGCAGCTCGGGACTAGCGGGAGGGGTCCCTAGCACAGATACGCAGTATTTT
>NA|TRBD1|TRBV15|TRBJ2-7
CATSSPGTGGSYEQYF
TGTGCCACCAGCAGCCCGGGGACAGGGGGCTCCTACGAGCAGTACTTC
>NA|NA|TRBV27|TRBJ1-2
CASSPLTPLGYTF
TGTGCCAGCAGTCCCTTGACCCCGCTAGGCTACACCTTC
>NA|NA|TRBV19|TRBJ2-1
CASSVAWGVEQFF
TGTGCCAGTAGTGTCGCCTGGGGGGTTGAGCAGTTCTTC
>many|TRBD1|TRBV7-9|TRBJ1-2
CASSARASGTGAFYGYTF
TGTGCCAGCAGCGCGAGGGCGTCCGGGACAGGGGCTTTCTATGGCTACACCTTC
>NA|TRBD1|TRBV10-1|TRBJ1-1
CASSPGQGTAFF
TGCGCCAGCAGCCCTGGACAGGGGACGGCTTTCTTT
>NA|TRBD1|TRBV14|TRBJ1-2
CASSLSRGRGHYGYTF
TGTGCCAGCAGCCTAAGTCGTGGCAGGGGGCACTATGGCTACACCTTC
>many|TRBD2|TRBV4-1|TRBJ2-3
CASSQDSHGGRERTDTQYF
TGCGCCAGCAGCCAAGATAGTCATGGCGGGAGGGAGCGCACAGATACGCAGTATTTT
>many|NA|TRBV24-1|TRBJ2-1
CATSDLLSPGNNEQFF
TGTGCCACCAGTGATTTGCTTAGTCCAGGGAACAATGAGCAGTTCTTC
>NA|TRBD1|TRBV19|TRBJ2-7
CASRTGGLDEQYF
TGTGCCTCGCGGACAGGGGGCCTCGACGAGCAGTACTTC
>medium-sized|TRBD2|TRBV29-1|TRBJ2-7
CSVGLAGESEQYF
TGCAGCGTTGGGCTAGCGGGAGAGAGCGAGCAGTACTTC
>NA|NA|TRBV2|TRBJ1-1
CASKGIGAYHEAFF
TGTGCCAGCAAGGGTATAGGGGCTTACCATGAAGCTTTCTTT
>once|NA|TRBV10-3|TRBJ2-1
CAISGDSGAHNEQFF
TGTGCCATCAGTGGGGATAGCGGAGCCCACAATGAGCAGTTCTTC
>NA|TRBD1|TRBV9|TRBJ2-7
CASSVAYRGNGQYF
TGTGCCAGCAGCGTAGCCTACAGGGGGAACGGGCAGTACTTC
>many|TRBD2|TRBV3-1|TRBJ2-1
CASSPRASGSSGEQFF
TGTGCCAGCAGCCCGCGAGCTAGCGGGAGTTCGGGTGAGCAGTTCTTC
>NA|TRBD2|TRBV9|TRBJ2-5
CASSAGTSGIAGEAQYF
TGTGCCAGCAGCGCGGGGACTAGCGGGATAGCTGGAGAGGCCCAGTACTTC
>NA|NA|TRBV25-1|TRBJ2-1
CASSARFVGSDEQFF
TGTGCCAGCAGTGCTAGGTTCGTCGGGAGCGATGAGCAGTTCTTC